This T cell receptor beta chain was retrieved from a study of Ad26.COV2.S vaccination and SARS-CoV-2 variants. As for the study in general: Intramuscularly, Ad26.COV2.S was given either once or twice, 56 days apart. Findings and limits, study-wide: Those who received the vaccine showed greater spike-specific TCR breadth than those given placebo. Similar non-spike TCR breadth was observed in recipients of vaccine and of placebo.

About this clone itself: Its antigen is unidentified.

Treatment reported: 15 to 20 received Ad26.COV2.S at low or high dose, single or two shots; several received placebo; per-sample allocation not given. At day 63 after the first vaccine or placebo injection, samples were drawn. This vaccine is an Ad26 vector that expresses the Wuhan-strain SARS-CoV-2 spike. The CDR3 totals 13 residues. CDR1 and CDR2 from the germline V gene are SEHNR and FQNEAQ (reference sequence). Germline trimming cut 5 bases from V and 10 bases from J; bases unmatched to any gene: 10. Clones were sequenced by immunoSEQ multiplex PCR, and TCRdb holds only the in-frame ones, with some missing. The profile covers about 390,000 clones, with about 90% appearing a single time and more than 1.5% taken by the ten largest.

Sequencing was performed on peripheral blood, taken in a trial of Ad26.COV2.S vaccine versus placebo. The receptor was derived from a person aged 18 to 65 who received the Ad26.COV2.S COVID-19 vaccine or a placebo. This sequence joins TRBV7-9 and TRBJ1-1, with 7 bases identical to TRBD1. The CDR3 DNA follows: TGTGCCAGCAGCCGACAGGGCGAATTCGGAGCTTTCTTT. It specifies CASSRQGEFGAFF.